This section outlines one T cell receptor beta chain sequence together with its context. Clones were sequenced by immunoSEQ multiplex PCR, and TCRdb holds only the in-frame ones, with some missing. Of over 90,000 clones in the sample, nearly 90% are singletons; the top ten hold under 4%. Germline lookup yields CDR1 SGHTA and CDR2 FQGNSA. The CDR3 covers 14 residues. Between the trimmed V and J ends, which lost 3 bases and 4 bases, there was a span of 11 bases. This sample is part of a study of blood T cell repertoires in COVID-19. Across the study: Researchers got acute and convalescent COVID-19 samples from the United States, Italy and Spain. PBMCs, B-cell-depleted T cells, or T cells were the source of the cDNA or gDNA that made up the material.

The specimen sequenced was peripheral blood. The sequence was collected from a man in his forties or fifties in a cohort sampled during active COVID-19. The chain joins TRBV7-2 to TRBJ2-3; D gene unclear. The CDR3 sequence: CASSFILAPDTQYF. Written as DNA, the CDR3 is TGTGCCAGCAGCTTTATCTTAGCCCCAGATACGCAGTATTTT.